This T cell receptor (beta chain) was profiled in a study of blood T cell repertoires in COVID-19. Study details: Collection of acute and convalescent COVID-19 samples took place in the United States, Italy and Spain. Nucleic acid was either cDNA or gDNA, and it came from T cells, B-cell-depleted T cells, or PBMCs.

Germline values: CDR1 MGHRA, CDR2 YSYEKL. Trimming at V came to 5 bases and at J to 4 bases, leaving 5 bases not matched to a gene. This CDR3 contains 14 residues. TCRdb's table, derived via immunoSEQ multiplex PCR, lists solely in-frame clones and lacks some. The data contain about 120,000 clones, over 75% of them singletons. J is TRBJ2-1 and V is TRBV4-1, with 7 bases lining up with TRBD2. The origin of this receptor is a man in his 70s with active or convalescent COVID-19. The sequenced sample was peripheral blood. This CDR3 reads CASSGRGGYNEQFF. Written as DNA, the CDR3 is TGCGCCAGCAGCGGAAGGGGAGGGTACAATGAGCAGTTCTTC.